Listed below are T cell receptor beta chains from one sample, sequenced in a study of CD8 T cells in ankylosing spondylitis. One entry per CDR3 protein, called by TCRdb with MiXCR from the 5' RACE reads. The sample lists roughly 150,000 distinct CDR3 sequences; roughly 31% were seen once. Sequencing was done on a sample of synovial fluid, either unsorted or a sorted T cell fraction (not recorded which). These receptors all stem from a male donor with ankylosing spondylitis. CDR3s include the opening cysteine and the closing phenylalanine or tryptophan. Each record gives: J gene, clone size, V gene, D gene, CDR3 DNA, CDR3 protein. D genes are given only for firm matches. Size values are once, few and many counts, or a class for expanded clones, and some rows have none.

j_gene: TRBJ2-7
abundance: NA
v_gene: TRBV20-1
d_gene: NA
CDR3nt: TGCAGTGCCCCGAGGACAGCGACCTACGAGCAGTACTTC
CDR3aa: CSAPRTATYEQYF

j_gene: TRBJ1-3
abundance: NA
v_gene: TRBV4-2
d_gene: NA
CDR3nt: TGTGCCAGCAGCCAAGACAGGGGAGTTGGAAACACCATATATTTT
CDR3aa: CASSQDRGVGNTIYF

j_gene: TRBJ2-3
abundance: NA
v_gene: TRBV7-9
d_gene: NA
CDR3nt: TGTGCCAGCAGCTTAGTTGGGGGTCATGATACGCAGTATTTT
CDR3aa: CASSLVGGHDTQYF

j_gene: TRBJ2-1
abundance: few
v_gene: TRBV12-3/TRBV12-4
d_gene: NA
CDR3nt: TGTGCCAGTAAGGTAGTTTGGGGGAGTGAGCAGTTCTTC
CDR3aa: CASKVVWGSEQFF

j_gene: TRBJ2-1
abundance: NA
v_gene: TRBV3-1
d_gene: NA
CDR3nt: TGTGCCAGCAGCCAAGCCTTAACAGGGTACCACAATGAGCAGTTCTTC
CDR3aa: CASSQALTGYHNEQFF

j_gene: TRBJ2-1
abundance: NA
v_gene: TRBV20-1
d_gene: TRBD2
CDR3nt: TGCAGTGCTAATGGACTAGCGGGAGAACGGGGTAATGAGCAGTTCTTC
CDR3aa: CSANGLAGERGNEQFF

j_gene: TRBJ1-1
abundance: many
v_gene: TRBV7-2
d_gene: NA
CDR3nt: TGTGCCAGCAGCTTGACAGAGAACACTGAAGCTTTCTTT
CDR3aa: CASSLTENTEAFF

j_gene: TRBJ1-5
abundance: many
v_gene: TRBV7-9
d_gene: TRBD1
CDR3nt: TGTGCCAGCAGCTTAGTTGCTGGACAGGGAGATCAGCCCCAGCATTTT
CDR3aa: CASSLVAGQGDQPQHF

j_gene: TRBJ2-1
abundance: NA
v_gene: TRBV10-3
d_gene: TRBD1
CDR3nt: TGTGCCATCAGTGAGTCGAAACAGGGGATCGGGAATGAGCAGTTCTTC
CDR3aa: CAISESKQGIGNEQFF

j_gene: TRBJ2-7
abundance: many
v_gene: TRBV6-6
d_gene: TRBD1
CDR3nt: TGTGCCAGCAGTTACACCAAGCTTACAGGGGCCAGCGATGAGCAGTACTTC
CDR3aa: CASSYTKLTGASDEQYF

j_gene: TRBJ2-1
abundance: NA
v_gene: TRBV28
d_gene: TRBD2
CDR3nt: TGTGCCAGCAGTTCCCCACCGGGCGGGAGCAATGAGCAGTTCTTC
CDR3aa: CASSSPPGGSNEQFF

j_gene: TRBJ1-1
abundance: NA
v_gene: TRBV7-2
d_gene: TRBD1
CDR3nt: TGTGCCAGCAGCTTAGGGAGACAGGGAACCACTGAAGCTTTCTTT
CDR3aa: CASSLGRQGTTEAFF

j_gene: TRBJ1-5
abundance: NA
v_gene: TRBV27
d_gene: TRBD1
CDR3nt: TGTGCCAGCAGTACACGACAGGGGGCGGGTAATCAGCCCCAGCATTTT
CDR3aa: CASSTRQGAGNQPQHF